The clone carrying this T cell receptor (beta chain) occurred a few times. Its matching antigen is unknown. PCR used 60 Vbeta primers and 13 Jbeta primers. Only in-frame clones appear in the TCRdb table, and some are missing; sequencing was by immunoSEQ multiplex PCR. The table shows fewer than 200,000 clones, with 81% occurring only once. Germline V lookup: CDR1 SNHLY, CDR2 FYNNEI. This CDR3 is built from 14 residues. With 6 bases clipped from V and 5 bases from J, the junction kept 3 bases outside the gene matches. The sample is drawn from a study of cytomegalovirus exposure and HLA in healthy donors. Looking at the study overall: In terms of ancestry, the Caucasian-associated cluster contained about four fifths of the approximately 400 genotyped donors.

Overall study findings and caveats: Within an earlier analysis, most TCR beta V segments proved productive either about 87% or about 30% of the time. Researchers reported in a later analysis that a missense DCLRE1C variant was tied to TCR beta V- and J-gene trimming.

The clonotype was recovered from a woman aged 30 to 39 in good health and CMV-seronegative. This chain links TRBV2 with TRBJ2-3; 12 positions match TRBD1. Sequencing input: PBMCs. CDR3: CASRGDRGRDTQYF. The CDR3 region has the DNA TGTGCCAGCAGGGGGGACAGGGGGCGAGATACGCAGTATTTT.